A single sample is the source of the 30 T cell receptor beta chains below, sequenced in a study of beta chain features in type 1 diabetes. cDNA synthesis used the whole RNA isolate, giving expressed TCRB sequences. The protocol was immunoSEQ multiplex PCR, while the TCRdb copy is restricted to in-frame clones and leaves out a portion. This table has 130,000 to 150,000 clones, 48% appearing once. Sequencing used Tregs from blood. These receptors all come from a man between 18 and 35 years old in good health.

This clone was seen a few times. V and J are TRBV7-3 and TRBJ2-5; 8 nucleotides align to TRBD2. Unmatched junction bases numbered 13, after V lost 5 bases and J lost 5 bases. This CDR3 has 16 amino acids. Germline CDR1 is SGHTA and CDR2 is FQGTGA. CDR3 loop: CASSLFPLAGRETQYF. In DNA, the CDR3 is TGTGCCAGCAGCCTCTTCCCGTTAGCGGGACGGGAGACCCAGTACTTC.

This clone was observed a handful of times. The CDR3 region is CASSGLKAGANVLTF. As DNA, the CDR3 is TGTGCCAGCAGTGGACTTAAGGCTGGGGCCAACGTCCTGACTTTC. The rearrangement uses TRBV2 and TRBJ2-6; D is ambiguous. Germline V gene lookup returns CDR1 SNHLY and CDR2 FYNNEI. Deletions cut 4 bases from V and 2 bases from J, with 9 bases between. The CDR3 runs to 15 residues.

In its sample, this clone was seen a few times. The genes are TRBV2 and TRBJ1-2, with TRBD1 matching over 8 bases. The CDR3 totals 15 residues. Germline assignment: CDR1 SNHLY and CDR2 FYNNEI. The J segment lost 4 bases and the V segment lost 5 bases, leaving 9 bases of the junction unmatched. CDR3 coding DNA: TGTGCCAGCAGTTTGACAGGACAGGGTGTCTATGGCTACACCTTC. As protein: CASSLTGQGVYGYTF.

This clone showed up just a few times. J is TRBJ2-2 and V is TRBV7-2; 8 bases match TRBD2. This CDR3 has 15 amino acids. Germline CDR1 is SGHTA and CDR2 is FQGNSA. Unmatched junction bases numbered 9, after V lost 8 bases and J lost 4 bases. The CDR3 is CASYRGGGGTGELFF. The CDR3 nucleotides are TGTGCCAGCTACCGGGGGGGCGGCGGCACCGGGGAGCTGTTTTTT.

V gene TRBV5-4 combines with J gene TRBJ1-2; 10 bases line up with TRBD1. V was pared by 4 bases and J by 7 bases, with 4 bases of the junction left unmatched. The CDR3 covers 13 residues. Germline lookup yields CDR1 SGHNT and CDR2 YYREEE (reference sequence). The chain's CDR3 is CASSTGTGVGYTF. The CDR3 DNA follows: TGTGCCAGCAGCACCGGGACAGGGGTTGGCTACACCTTC. The full variable domain, its missing parts supplied by reference TRBV5-4 and TRBJ1-2, is ETGVTQSPTHLIKTRGQQVTLRCSSQSGHNTVSWYQQALGQGPQFIFQYYREEENGRGNFPPRFSGLQFPNYSSELNVNALELDDSALYLCASSTGTGVGYTFGSGTRLTVV.

The genes are TRBV5-1 and TRBJ1-6; tentative D call: TRBD1 (5 bases). V lost 0 bases and J lost 5, with 12 bases in between. The CDR3 covers 16 residues. The germline gives CDR1 SGHRS, CDR2 YFSETQ. CDR3 region: CASSLGQGNNNSPLHF. For the CDR3, the DNA is TGCGCCAGCAGCTTGGGGCAGGGCAACAATAATTCACCCCTCCACTTT.

This clone was detected a few times. This sequence joins TRBV30 and TRBJ1-3; D is ambiguous. CDR3 length: 13 amino acids. V lost 2 bases, J lost 11 bases, and 16 bases lay in between. Looked up from germline, CDR1 is GTSNPN and CDR2 is SVGIG (reference sequence). The CDR3 loop reads CAWSLNPGLPIYF. CDR3 bases: TGTGCCTGGAGTCTTAACCCCGGGTTACCCATATATTTT.

CDR3 nucleotides: TGCAGCGCCCGAATGGGCGAAAAACTGTTTTTT. It translates to CSARMGEKLFF. This chain uses TRBV20-1 with TRBJ1-4; no clear D. From germline, CDR1 is DFQATT and CDR2 SNEGSKA (reference sequence). The CDR3 contains 11 residues.

This CDR3 reads CASDPDSPHYGYTF. The CDR3 nucleotides read TGCGCCAGCGACCCCGACAGCCCACACTATGGCTACACCTTC. This chain connects TRBV5-1 to TRBJ1-2, with D tentatively TRBD1 (5 bases). This CDR3 region has 14 residues. Germline assignment: CDR1 SGHRS and CDR2 YFSETQ. Trimming stripped 7 bases from V and 3 bases from J, with 16 bases between.

This clone has just a few counts. The V call is TRBV29-1, the J call TRBJ2-5; the D gene is possibly TRBD1 (6 bases). The V gene's germline CDR1 is SQVTM and CDR2 ANQGSEA. V lost 7 bases, J lost 3 bases, and 15 bases lay in between. The CDR3 has 13 residues. The DNA for the CDR3 is TGCAGCGGAGGACAGCGATTAAAAGAGACCCAGTACTTC. It specifies CSGGQRLKETQYF.

Notes on this clone: Because the CDR3's place on the DNA is in doubt, the DNA is left out and the CDR3 is given as listed by TCRdb. The J gene is TRBJ1-2, the V gene TRBV5-1; the listed D gene, TRBD1, was not tested against the DNA. Ends included, the CDR3 has 21 residues. Per the germline V gene, CDR1 is SGHRS and CDR2 is YFSETQ. This chain's CDR3 is CASSKGTGRTMATPSVGGYTF.

V usage is TRBV4-1 and J usage is TRBJ1-2, with D possibly matching TRBD1 (5 bases). This CDR3 region has 15 residues. Germline V gene data show CDR1 as MGHRA and CDR2 as YSYEKL. The germline V and J ends were trimmed by 0 bases and 8 bases, with 16 bases remaining between them. The CDR3 DNA sequence: TGCGCCAGCAGCCAAGATCAGGGACTAGGGCGAGGCTACACCTTC. This encodes CASSQDQGLGRGYTF.

V and J are TRBV7-3 and TRBJ2-1; 13 nucleotides agree with TRBD2. From germline, CDR1 is SGHTA and CDR2 FQGTGA. The ends lost 5 bases at V and 5 bases at J; junction bases unmatched: 3. The CDR3 covers 15 residues. CDR3 amino acids: CASSRGLAGNNEQFF. The CDR3 nucleotides read TGTGCCAGCAGCCGGGGACTAGCGGGAAACAATGAGCAGTTCTTC.

This clone was seen only once. This chain links TRBV18 with TRBJ2-3; no clear D. CDR3 size: 12 residues. The V gene lost 6 bases and the J gene lost 6 bases, with 10 bases spanning the gap. CDR1 is KGHSH and CDR2 is LQKENI in the germline V gene. Here the CDR3 reads CASSESVDTQYF. The CDR3 bases are TGTGCCAGCTCGGAAAGCGTGGATACGCAGTATTTT.

The genes are TRBV19 and TRBJ1-5; unclear D gene. The germline V gene encodes CDR1 LNHDA and CDR2 SQIVND (reference sequence). The CDR3 spans 13 residues. The ends were cut back, 7 bases at V and 3 bases at J, with 10 bases in the middle. CDR3 loop: CASTSQLNQPQHF. DNA of the CDR3: TGTGCCAGTACTTCACAGCTCAATCAGCCCCAGCATTTT.

The chain couples TRBV4-2 to TRBJ2-5; TRBD2 agrees at 9 bases. V lost 1 base and J lost 2; bases outside the gene matches: 5. The CDR3 contains 16 residues. CDR1 and CDR2 (germline): LGHNA, YNFKEQ. The CDR3 DNA reads as TGTGCCAGCAGCCAAGTGGGCGGGAGGGGGCAAGAGACCCAGTACTTC. This codes for CASSQVGGRGQETQYF.

The chain combines TRBV6-1 with TRBJ2-7, with TRBD1 as a possible D gene (7 bases). V was trimmed by 6 bases and J by 3 bases, leaving 18 bases between them. CDR3 length equals 15 residues. Germline lookup yields CDR1 MNHNS and CDR2 SASEGT. Here the CDR3 DNA reads TGTGCCAGCAGCCTACACAGGGGAGGAGACTACGAGCAGTACTTC. Translated: CASSLHRGGDYEQYF.

CDR3: CASSRTGDPSYEQYF. CDR3 in DNA: TGTGCCAGCAGCCGGACAGGGGACCCCTCCTACGAGCAGTACTTC. V and J are TRBV11-2 and TRBJ2-7; TRBD1 matches 9 bases. There are 15 residues in the CDR3. Germline V lookup: CDR1 SGHAT, CDR2 FQNNGV. V dropped 5 bases and J dropped 0; count of bases not matched to a gene: 5.

This chain uses TRBV27 with TRBJ1-2; TRBD1 aligns across 7 bases. This CDR3 is built from 15 residues. Germline V gene lookup returns CDR1 MNHEY and CDR2 SMNVEV (reference sequence). V gave up 4 bases and J gave up 0 bases; unmatched junction bases: 5. In DNA, the CDR3 is TGTGCCAGCAGTTCCCAGGGACAGACTAACTATGGCTACACCTTC. Its translation: CASSSQGQTNYGYTF.

The rearrangement uses TRBV11-1 and TRBJ2-1; D possibly corresponds to TRBD1 (6 bases). The CDR3 runs to 15 residues. V lost 6 bases to trimming and J lost 2 bases, with 14 bases between them. Germline V CDR1 and CDR2: SGHAT, FQDESV (reference sequence). The CDR3 DNA sequence: TGTGCCAGCAGTTATTCAGGGGCCGCCTACAATGAGCAGTTCTTC. Protein: CASSYSGAAYNEQFF. Complete variable domain (other parts from reference TRBV11-1 and TRBJ2-1): EAEVAQSPRYKITEKSQAVAFWCDPISGHATLYWYRQILGQGPELLVQFQDESVVDDSQLPKDRFSAERLKGVDSTLKIQPAELGDSAMYLCASSYSGAAYNEQFFGPGTRLTVL.

V is TRBV6-6 and J is TRBJ2-1; 14 bases match TRBD2. Germline V gives CDR1 MNHNY, CDR2 SVGAGI (reference sequence). The CDR3 covers 16 residues. V was pared by 2 bases and J by 7 bases, with 4 bases of the junction left unmatched. DNA of the CDR3: TGTGCCAGCAGTTACCCCTGGACTAGCGGGGGGAATGAGCAGTTCTTC. Its protein product is CASSYPWTSGGNEQFF.

The V gene is TRBV28, the J gene TRBJ2-5; 8 bases fit TRBD1. The germline V gene has CDR1 MDHEN and CDR2 SYDVKM. This CDR3 has 14 residues. Trimming removed 4 bases from V and 5 bases from J; junction bases left unmatched: 6. CDR3 region: CASSSWTGTETQYF. In nucleotides, the CDR3 is TGTGCCAGCAGTTCCTGGACAGGGACTGAGACCCAGTACTTC.

The V and J genes are TRBV7-9 and TRBJ1-1, with D maybe TRBD1 (6 bases). V was shortened by 4 bases and J by 4 bases, with 13 bases between the two germline ends. This CDR3 is 14 amino acids long. Germline V gene lookup returns CDR1 SEHNR and CDR2 FQNEAQ (reference sequence). The CDR3 nucleotides are TGTGCCAGCAGCTCCAGGGGAGAGGGCACTGAAGCTTTCTTT. It yields the protein CASSSRGEGTEAFF.

The chain recombines TRBV2 with TRBJ1-2; TRBD1 agrees at 11 bases. CDR1 and CDR2 from the germline V gene are SNHLY and FYNNEI. The CDR3 covers 14 residues. Trimming cost V 7 bases and J 4 bases; bases outside gene matches: 5. The DNA of the CDR3 is TGTGCCAGCATGGACAGGGGGCGGGGCTATGGCTACACCTTC. Protein product: CASMDRGRGYGYTF. The whole variable domain, remainder taken from reference TRBV2 and TRBJ1-2, is EPEVTQTPSHQVTQMGQEVILRCVPISNHLYFYWYRQILGQKVEFLVSFYNNEISEKSEIFDDQFSVERPDGSNFTLKIRSTKLEDSAMYFCASMDRGRGYGYTFGSGTRLTVV.

The CDR3 bases are TGTGCCAGCCAAGGGGGTCTGAACTATGGCTACACCTTC. It codes for CASQGGLNYGYTF. The genes are TRBV5-6 and TRBJ1-2, with D possibly being TRBD1 (6 bases). CDR1 is SGHDT and CDR2 is YYEEEE in the germline V gene. V was shortened by 7 bases and J by 2 bases, with 12 bases between the two germline ends. CDR3 length equals 13 residues.

There are a few counts of this clone. V usage is TRBV27 and J usage is TRBJ2-7; D ambiguous. CDR1 MNHEY and CDR2 SMNVEV come from the germline V gene (reference sequence). The V end lost 11 bases, the J end lost 4 bases, and 18 bases lay between the germline ends. The CDR3 is 13 residues long. CDR3 in amino acids: CAVATGFSYEQYF. CDR3 nucleotides: TGTGCCGTGGCGACCGGGTTTTCGTACGAGCAGTACTTC.

The V and J genes are TRBV18 and TRBJ2-7; 7 bases agree with TRBD1. Germline V gene data show CDR1 as KGHSH and CDR2 as LQKENI. V gave up 3 bases and J gave up 6 bases; unmatched junction bases: 8. There are 14 residues in the CDR3. This chain's CDR3 is CASSPQPTGLEQYF. The CDR3 DNA is TGTGCCAGCTCACCCCAACCGACAGGGCTCGAGCAGTACTTC.

CDR3 sequence: CASAPGQIATNEKLFF. The CDR3 region has the DNA TGCGCCAGCGCCCCGGGACAGATTGCAACTAATGAAAAACTGTTTTTT. The chain joins TRBV5-1 to TRBJ1-4, with 7 bases aligning to TRBD1. CDR1 and CDR2 (germline): SGHRS, YFSETQ. This CDR3 is built from 16 residues. V lost 7 bases, J lost 0 bases, and 9 bases stayed unmatched.

The chain uses TRBV28 and TRBJ1-2; 7 bases are shared with TRBD1. The CDR3 totals 13 residues. Germline CDR1 is MDHEN and CDR2 is SYDVKM. With V trimmed by 4 bases and J by 5 bases, 4 bases remained unmatched. The DNA for the CDR3 is TGTGCCAGCAGTTACAGGGGTAAATATGGCTACACCTTC. Protein: CASSYRGKYGYTF.

The V call is TRBV14, the J call TRBJ1-5, with no clear D. V shed 1 base and J shed 7 bases, with 8 bases lying between them. The CDR3 consists of 13 residues. Germline V lookup: CDR1 SGHDN, CDR2 FVKESK. In DNA form, the CDR3 reads TGTGCCAGCAGCCAAGCGGGAGGGCAGCCCCAGCATTTT. This sequence encodes CASSQAGGQPQHF.